Below, 2 T cell receptor beta chains from the same sample are listed, as sequenced in a study of blood T cell repertoires in COVID-19 (TCRdb year 2020). Libraries came from the immunoSEQ multiplex PCR assay. The table was pulled from immuneACCESS by TCRdb, which kept in-frame rearrangements only. Such tables lose some clones; where checked, under half of the loss comes from unresolved V genes, and the rest has no known cause. The sample table records about 210,000 clones; 84% of these occur just once. Approximately 8% of the sample is taken by the ten largest. The sample taken for sequencing was peripheral blood. These receptors were collected from a woman of 80 years or more with COVID-19, enrolled during active disease.

The chain has TRBV3-1 (or the pseudogene TRBV3-2) and TRBJ1-1; possibly TRBD1 for D (6 bases). This CDR3 region has 16 residues. Germline CDR1 LGHDT, CDR2 YNNKEL (reference sequence). V was pared by 4 bases and J by 6 bases, with 21 bases between. The CDR3 reads CASSRFFSGEGPEAFF. The CDR3 DNA is TGTGCCAGCAGCCGATTTTTTTCAGGGGAAGGGCCTGAAGCTTTCTTT.

A word on this clone: The sample contains more than one DNA sequence encoding this CDR3. The chain recombines TRBV7-9 with TRBJ1-2, with TRBD1 matching 7 bases. The V segment lost 1 base and the J segment 8 bases; nucleotides outside the gene matches: 1. Germline loops: CDR1 SEHNR, CDR2 FQNEAQ (reference sequence). This CDR3 comprises 12 residues. Here the CDR3 DNA reads TGTGCCAGCAGCTTAGTAGGGGGCGGCTACACCTTC. Its protein is CASSLVGGGYTF.